A selection of T cell receptor beta chains follows, all from one sample in a study of blood T cells in healthy people across ages. Using its own MiXCR run on the 5' RACE reads, TCRdb lists one record per CDR3 protein. The table shows some 800,000 distinct CDR3 sequences, with 20% to 30% occurring only once. This sample was shared with a second study, whose subject was T cells of mothers and their children.

Material: blood. These receptors were collected from a boy aged 5-17 years in good health. Each CDR3 is given without its conserved first and last residue. The order of the fields is J gene, V gene, clone size, CDR3 protein. Size tells how often a clone was seen (once, few, many) or the class of an expanded clone, and some rows leave it out.

TRBJ2-1 TRBV28 NA ASSLTQTGINEQF
TRBJ1-4 TRBV6-1 NA ASSRTGTGGPNEKLF
TRBJ2-4 TRBV15 few ATSRETLTGGTKNIQY
TRBJ2-1 TRBV19 few ASKEPSYNEQF
TRBJ1-1 TRBV27 NA ASSFGVLTEAF
NA TRBV29-1 few SVETSGLTYEQY
TRBJ2-1 TRBV11-2 few ASSLGQGLKLV
TRBJ1-5 TRBV9 NA ASSVSGDSNQPQH
NA TRBV12-3/TRBV12-4 NA ASSPSSLTETQY
TRBJ2-1 TRBV27 NA ASSLSHHWY
NA TRBV6-1 few ASSNLWGVFNEQF
TRBJ1-1 TRBV20-1 few SAREGWTEAF
TRBJ1-1 TRBV4-1 NA ASSQEALLSTGTNTEAF
TRBJ2-3 TRBV24-1 NA ATSDRERTDTQY
TRBJ2-7 TRBV6-5 NA ASRGTGTRGEQY
TRBJ2-1 TRBV20-1 few SAASGGDYNEQF
TRBJ2-3 TRBV9 NA ASSSPRDRTTDTQY
TRBJ1-2 TRBV20-1 NA SARNRGGVGYT
TRBJ2-1 TRBV27 NA ASSDGVPNNEQF
TRBJ1-1 TRBV20-1 few SARDRGRTEAF
TRBJ1-1 TRBV29-1 NA SVNFPEAF
TRBJ1-2 TRBV9 few ASSLTGTGTHGYT
TRBJ2-2 TRBV28 many ASSPPWRGTGELF
TRBJ2-5 TRBV29-1 once SVAGTPQIVGQGVRQETQY
TRBJ2-7 TRBV4-2 NA ASSQDFSRDLTYSYEQY
TRBJ1-2 TRBV7-9 few ASSLVPGAAGYT